This T cell receptor beta chain was captured by sequencing in a study of tumor and adjacent non-tumor tissue in lung cancer. Notes on the study in general: TCR diversity was significantly greater in tumor than normal lung tissue.

TCRbeta libraries were built with three rounds of nested PCR, modified from ARM-PCR. TCRdb analysed the multiplex PCR reads with MiXCR anew, one entry per CDR3 protein. Among roughly 220,000 distinct CDR3 sequences listed, over 55% were seen once. Comments on this clonotype: As yet, its antigen is unknown. No conserved phenylalanine or tryptophan ends this CDR3, so it is likely a read error.

Germline V gives CDR1 DFQATT, CDR2 SNEGSKA (reference sequence). V was clipped by 6 bases and J by 2 bases; unmatched bases: 13. CDR3 length: 16 amino acids. RNA was extracted from bulk tissue without any cell sorting. Newly diagnosed lung cancer patients had thoracic surgery in China, August–November 2014, without prior chemotherapy. The V call is TRBV20-1, the J call TRBJ2-3, with 8 positions matching TRBD2. This TCR was recovered from a man between 60 and 75 years old with non-small cell lung cancer. Sequenced sample: lung tumor tissue. The CDR3 loop reads CSAIGTSGEDTDTQYS. In nucleotides, the CDR3 is TGCAGTGCGATAGGGACTAGTGGGGAAGACACAGATACGCAGTATTCT.